This T cell receptor beta chain was sequenced during a study of blood T cell repertoires in COVID-19. About the study: Researchers got acute and convalescent COVID-19 samples from the United States, Italy and Spain.

Seattle's enrolled individuals joined amid active infection and were then monitored longitudinally. CDR3 length equals 17 residues. Germline CDR1 reads LNHNV; CDR2 reads YYDKDF (reference sequence). V dropped 3 bases and J dropped 5; count of bases not matched to a gene: 11. Profiled with immunoSEQ multiplex PCR; TCRdb holds only in-frame clones, not every one. The repertoire holds around 93,000 clones, with about 90% as singletons. This clonotype was obtained from a young man with COVID-19, enrolled during active disease. The V gene is TRBV15, the J gene TRBJ2-1, with 9 bases aligning to TRBD1. The sample comprised peripheral blood. CDR3 DNA sequence: TGTGCCACCAGCAGTTTTCCCGGGACAGGGAGGCACAATGAGCAGTTCTTC. This gives the protein CATSSFPGTGRHNEQFF.